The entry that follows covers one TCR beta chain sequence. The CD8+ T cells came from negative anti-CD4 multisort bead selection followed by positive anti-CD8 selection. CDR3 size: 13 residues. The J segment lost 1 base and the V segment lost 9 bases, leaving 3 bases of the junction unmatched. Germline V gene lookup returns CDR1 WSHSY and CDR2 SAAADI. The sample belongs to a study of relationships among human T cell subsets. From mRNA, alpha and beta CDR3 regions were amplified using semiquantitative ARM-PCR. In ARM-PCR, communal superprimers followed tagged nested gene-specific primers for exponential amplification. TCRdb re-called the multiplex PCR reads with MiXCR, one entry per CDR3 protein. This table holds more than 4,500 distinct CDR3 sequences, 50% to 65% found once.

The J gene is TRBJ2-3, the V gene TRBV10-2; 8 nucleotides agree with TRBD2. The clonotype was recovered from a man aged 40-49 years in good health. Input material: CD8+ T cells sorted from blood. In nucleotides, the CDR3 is TGCGCCAGAGCGGGAGCCCGCACAGATACGCAGTATTTT. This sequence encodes CARAGARTDTQYF.